This record covers a single TCR beta chain. Its antigen is unknown. The assay was immunoSEQ multiplex PCR, and TCRdb's table has in-frame clones only and misses some. The table shows more than 95,000 clones, with 80% to 90% occurring only once. Germline values: CDR1 KGHSH, CDR2 LQKENI. The CDR3 loop spans 17 amino acids. V lost 2 bases to trimming and J lost 4 bases; unmatched junction nucleotides: 8. The data belong to a study of OX40 agonist ivuxolimab in advanced cancers. Study findings and constraints: At 0.1 to 3.0 mg/kg, clonal expansion of CD4+ and CD8+ blood T cells had occurred by week 6.

This chain connects TRBV18 to TRBJ1-4; 9 positions agree with TRBD1. The source of this sequence is an adult with an advanced solid tumor such as melanoma, head and neck, liver or kidney cancer. Sequenced material: CD4+ or CD8+ T cells sorted from blood, taken in a trial of the OX40 agonist ivuxolimab. Written as DNA, the CDR3 is TGTGCCAGCTCACCAGCCTCCGGGACAGGGTATAATGAAAAACTGTTTTTT. Its protein product is CASSPASGTGYNEKLFF.